The 15 T cell receptor beta chains presented below share a single source sample, sequenced in a study of cytomegalovirus exposure and HLA in healthy donors. The PCR ran on 60 Vbeta and 13 Jbeta primers. Clones were read by immunoSEQ multiplex PCR, and TCRdb kept only the in-frame ones, dropping some. Of about 200,000 clones in the sample, around 83% were seen once. Sequencing used PBMCs. The receptors originated from a girl under 18 in good health and CMV-seronegative.

This clone was observed once. J is TRBJ2-2 and V is TRBV9; no reliable D call. V lost 4 bases to trimming and J lost 5 bases, with 18 bases between them. Germline V gene data show CDR1 as SGDLS and CDR2 as YYNGEE. The CDR3 loop spans 16 amino acids. CDR3 amino acids: CASSPRGSPSTGELFF. The CDR3 DNA is TGTGCCAGCAGCCCTAGAGGATCCCCATCGACCGGGGAGCTGTTTTTT.

The rearrangement uses TRBV5-8 and TRBJ2-2; 11 positions agree with TRBD2. J lost 5 bases, V lost 4 bases, and 10 bases had no gene match. Germline values: CDR1 SGHTS, CDR2 YDEGEE. The CDR3 runs 17 residues. The CDR3 region has the DNA TGTGCCAGCAGCCTCGCCGACCTAGCGGGGGGTACCGGGGAGCTGTTTTTT. This translates into CASSLADLAGGTGELFF. Variable domain in full (rest from reference TRBV5-8 and TRBJ2-2): EAGVTQSPTHLIKTRGQQATLRCSPISGHTSVYWYQQALGLGLQFLLWYDEGEERNRGNFPPRFSGRQFPNYSSELNVNALELEDSALYLCASSLADLAGGTGELFFGEGSRLTVL.

The chain employs TRBV5-1 and TRBJ2-5; 7 bases align to TRBD1. The CDR3 totals 15 residues. Germline V lookup: CDR1 SGHRS, CDR2 YFSETQ. J was trimmed by 5 bases and V by 3 bases; bases with no gene match: 10. The CDR3 DNA is TGCGCCAGCAGCTGGACAGGCCGTAGTGAGGAGACCCAGTACTTC. Amino acids: CASSWTGRSEETQYF.

The chain has TRBV18 and TRBJ2-3, with D tentatively TRBD2 (6 bases). This CDR3 region has 15 residues. Germline assignment: CDR1 KGHSH and CDR2 LQKENI. Trimming stripped 5 bases from V and 3 bases from J, with 15 bases between. In DNA form, the CDR3 reads TGTGCCAGCTCATCGAACGGAGGGTCTACAGATACGCAGTATTTT. Its translation is CASSSNGGSTDTQYF.

The genes are TRBV7-2 and TRBJ1-2; 8 bases fit TRBD1. Losses at the gene ends were 5 bases for V and 4 bases for J; bases not matched to a gene: 6. This CDR3 region has 14 residues. The germline gives CDR1 SGHTA, CDR2 FQGNSA. CDR3 sequence: CASSEQGEGYGYTF. CDR3 sequence (DNA): TGTGCCAGCAGCGAACAGGGGGAGGGCTATGGCTACACCTTC.

V and J are TRBV9 and TRBJ1-2; tentative D call: TRBD1 (6 bases). The CDR3 runs to 15 residues. Germline V CDR1 and CDR2: SGDLS, YYNGEE. The V end lost 0 bases, the J end lost 4 bases, and 13 bases lay between the germline ends. The CDR3 is CASSVVPTGSYGYTF. Here the CDR3 DNA reads TGTGCCAGCAGCGTAGTCCCCACAGGGTCCTATGGCTACACCTTC. The full variable domain, its missing parts supplied by reference TRBV9 and TRBJ1-2, is DSGVTQTPKHLITATGQRVTLRCSPRSGDLSVYWYQQSLDQGLQFLIQYYNGEERAKGNILERFSAQQFPDLHSELNLSSLELGDSALYFCASSVVPTGSYGYTFGSGTRLTVV.

Turning to this clone: One junction end does not reproduce the germline sequence, and a read error may be involved. The CDR3 DNA follows: TGTGCCGGCAGCCAAGCTTCCCGCAATGAGCAGTTCTTC. Its translation: CAGSQASRNEQFF. The J gene is TRBJ2-1, the V gene TRBV4-2; D gene ambiguous. From germline, CDR1 is LGHNA and CDR2 YNFKEQ. The CDR3 consists of 13 residues.

The chain uses TRBV19 and TRBJ2-2; 8 bases map to TRBD1. The ends lost 5 bases at V and 0 bases at J; junction bases unmatched: 5. This CDR3 spans 16 amino acids. Germline V gene sequence: CDR1 LNHDA, CDR2 SQIVND (reference sequence). CDR3 sequence: CASSPTGGANTGELFF. CDR3 coding DNA: TGTGCCAGTAGTCCTACAGGGGGAGCGAACACCGGGGAGCTGTTTTTT.

The chain is built from TRBV28 and TRBJ1-5, with 8 positions matching TRBD1. The CDR3 extends over 13 amino acids. Germline assignment: CDR1 MDHEN and CDR2 SYDVKM. After removal of 7 bases from V and 4 bases from J, the junction contained 3 bases not matched to a gene. CDR3 loop: CASNDRGNQPQHF. The CDR3 DNA is TGTGCCAGCAACGACAGGGGAAATCAGCCCCAGCATTTT.

About this clone: The sample holds other DNA sequences that translate to the same CDR3. The rearrangement joins TRBV28 to TRBJ2-1; 14 nucleotides align to TRBD2. Germline assignment: CDR1 MDHEN and CDR2 SYDVKM. Losses at the gene ends were 5 bases for V and 6 bases for J; bases not matched to a gene: 3. The CDR3 sequence is 15 residues long. The CDR3: CASSPGTSGGNEQFF. CDR3 coding DNA: TGTGCCAGCAGTCCCGGGACTAGCGGGGGCAATGAGCAGTTCTTC.

The rearrangement links TRBV6-1 to TRBJ2-7; D ambiguous. The V and J ends lost 8 bases and 1 base respectively, with 9 bases between them. CDR1 and CDR2 from the germline V gene are MNHNS and SASEGT. The length of the CDR3 is 12 residues. The CDR3 sequence is CASGAGSYEQYF. CDR3 in DNA: TGTGCCAGCGGCGCCGGGTCCTACGAGCAGTACTTC.

This clone was counted a single time. CDR3 amino acids: CASSENSGGYNEQFF. In nucleotides, the CDR3 is TGTGCCAGCAGTGAAAATAGCGGGGGCTACAATGAGCAGTTCTTC. The chain has TRBV2 and TRBJ2-1, with 9 positions matching TRBD2. This CDR3 contains 15 residues. The trim removed 2 bases at V and 3 bases at J, leaving 2 bases unmatched. Germline V gives CDR1 SNHLY, CDR2 FYNNEI.

The chain has TRBV7-2 and TRBJ2-7; TRBD2 matches 13 bases. Germline CDR1 SGHTA, CDR2 FQGNSA. The V gene end was trimmed by 5 bases and the J gene end by 5 bases; junction bases not matched to a gene: 6. The CDR3 runs 15 residues. CDR3 DNA: TGTGCCAGCAGCGGAAGGACTAGCGGGGGTGACGAGCAGTACTTC. Amino acids: CASSGRTSGGDEQYF.

The J gene is TRBJ2-1, the V gene TRBV4-2, with TRBD2 matching 10 bases. Germline V gene sequence: CDR1 LGHNA, CDR2 YNFKEQ. The CDR3 is made up of 16 amino acids. After removal of 4 bases from V and 3 bases from J, the junction contained 6 bases not matched to a gene. CDR3 bases: TGTGCCAGCAGCCGGTCTAGCGGGAGAAACTACAATGAGCAGTTCTTC. Protein: CASSRSSGRNYNEQFF.

In regard to this clone: This sample includes further DNA sequences coding for the same CDR3. This chain connects TRBV5-4 to TRBJ2-5, with 9 bases lining up with TRBD2. The CDR3 consists of 15 residues. Germline trimming cut 0 bases from V and 0 bases from J; bases unmatched to any gene: 0. Germline values: CDR1 SGHNT, CDR2 YYREEE (reference sequence). This CDR3 reads CASSLGLADQETQYF. The DNA of the CDR3 is TGTGCCAGCAGCTTGGGACTAGCGGACCAAGAGACCCAGTACTTC.